The 30 T cell receptor beta chains below come from one sample, sequenced in a study of T cell changes during pregnancy in multiple sclerosis. The data were produced by immunoSEQ multiplex PCR, yet TCRdb's version contains in-frame clones alone and is incomplete. The sample comprises about 46,000 clones, roughly nine tenths of which are singletons, and around 0.38% rests with the top ten. This sample comprised CD4+ T cells from peripheral blood mononuclear cells, obtained in the second trimester of pregnancy. The receptors were gathered from a female donor in good health, enrolled as a control in a pregnancy study.

This chain joins TRBV5-5 and TRBJ1-1, with D unclear. With 0 bases removed from V and 2 bases from J, the gap between germline ends came to 14 bases. This CDR3 comprises 16 residues. Germline V lookup: CDR1 SGHKS, CDR2 YYEKEE (reference sequence). The DNA of the CDR3 is TGTGCCAGCAGCTTGGCGCTCGGGAATTTTAACACTGAAGCTTTCTTT. It is translated as CASSLALGNFNTEAFF.

The V call is TRBV11-2, the J call TRBJ2-7; 8 bases map to TRBD1. Germline V gene sequence: CDR1 SGHAT, CDR2 FQNNGV. V was clipped by 5 bases and J by 2 bases; unmatched bases: 5. This CDR3 is 14 amino acids long. CDR3 sequence (DNA): TGTGCCAGCAGCACGACAGGGGCCCCCTACGAGCAGTACTTC. It encodes CASSTTGAPYEQYF.

The chain links TRBV5-1 to TRBJ2-5, with D perhaps matching TRBD1 (6 bases). The CDR3 runs to 16 residues. The germline CDR1 and CDR2 sequences are SGHRS and YFSETQ. V was trimmed by 2 bases and J by 1 base, leaving 15 bases between them. In nucleotides, the CDR3 is TGCGCCAGCAGCTTCTCGGGACAAAATATCCAAGAGACCCAGTACTTC. Its translation is CASSFSGQNIQETQYF.

V usage is TRBV7-6 and J usage is TRBJ1-1; the D is unclear. Germline V CDR1 and CDR2: SGHVS, FNYEAQ. V was clipped by 1 base and J by 1 base, with 10 bases between them. The CDR3 sequence is 15 residues long. The CDR3 is CASSLGRRQNTEAFF. CDR3 coding DNA: TGTGCCAGCAGCTTAGGTCGGCGGCAGAACACTGAAGCTTTCTTT.

This chain joins TRBV7-9 and TRBJ1-6, with D possibly TRBD1 on 5 matching bases. The CDR3 runs to 14 residues. V was trimmed by 6 bases and J by 10 bases, leaving 16 bases between them. CDR1 SEHNR and CDR2 FQNEAQ come from the germline V gene (reference sequence). The CDR3 protein is CASRSGTEGSPLHF. CDR3 bases: TGTGCCAGCAGGTCCGGGACGGAGGGGTCACCCCTCCACTTT.

This chain connects TRBV7-9 to TRBJ2-7; 9 bases line up with TRBD1. Trimming took 7 bases from V and 0 from J; bases not matched to a gene: 7. The V gene's germline CDR1 is SEHNR and CDR2 FQNEAQ (reference sequence). The length of the CDR3 is 15 residues. CDR3 sequence (DNA): TGTGCCAGCACCCGAGACAGGGGGGGCTCCTACGAGCAGTACTTC. It specifies CASTRDRGGSYEQYF.

This clone has a single count. This rearrangement joins TRBV19 to TRBJ2-5, with D perhaps TRBD2 (6 bases). Germline assignment: CDR1 LNHDA and CDR2 SQIVND (reference sequence). Trimming left V 3 bases short and J 3 bases short, with 11 bases between. The CDR3 consists of 14 residues. The CDR3 nucleotides are TGTGCCAGTAGTATTAGGACGGGGGAAGAGACCCAGTACTTC. Protein: CASSIRTGEETQYF.

For the CDR3, the DNA is TGTGCCAGCAGTTATGGGGCACCGAACACTGAAGCTTTCTTT. Translation: CASSYGAPNTEAFF. J is TRBJ1-1 and V is TRBV6-5; D perhaps matches TRBD1 (5 bases). The length of the CDR3 is 14 residues. Germline-derived CDR1 and CDR2 are MNHEY and SVGAGI. The germline V and J ends were trimmed by 3 bases and 1 base, with 9 bases remaining between them.

The gene calls are TRBV19 and TRBJ2-3; no clear D gene. Germline V CDR1 and CDR2: LNHDA, SQIVND (reference sequence). V gave up 6 bases and J gave up 3 bases, with 13 bases separating them. The CDR3 has 14 amino acids. This CDR3 reads CASRVESLTDTQYF. The CDR3 nucleotides are TGTGCCAGTAGGGTGGAGAGTTTGACAGATACGCAGTATTTT.

The sample holds one count of this clone. V usage is TRBV4-2 and J usage is TRBJ1-1; D not resolved. Trimming removed 0 bases from V and 6 bases from J, with 8 bases in between. The CDR3 consists of 13 residues. Looked up from germline, CDR1 is LGHNA and CDR2 is YNFKEQ. The CDR3 spells CASSQDLRAEAFF. Here the CDR3 DNA reads TGTGCCAGCAGCCAAGATCTGCGAGCTGAAGCTTTCTTT.

The chain recombines TRBV6-1 with TRBJ1-1; the D gene is possibly TRBD1 (5 bases). The ends were cut back, 6 bases at V and 1 base at J, with 12 bases in the middle. Per germline, CDR1 MNHNS and CDR2 SASEGT. CDR3 size: 14 residues. The CDR3 protein is CASRLSTGNTEAFF. DNA of the CDR3: TGTGCCAGCAGGCTATCAACAGGGAACACTGAAGCTTTCTTT.

This clone showed up just once. This rearrangement joins TRBV11-3 to TRBJ1-2; the D gene is possibly TRBD1 (6 bases). CDR1 is SGHNT and CDR2 is YENEEA in the germline V gene. The CDR3 contains 15 residues. V lost 4 bases, J lost 3 bases, and 15 bases lay in between. CDR3 sequence: CASSSLGGADYGYTF. The CDR3 DNA is TGTGCCAGCAGCTCACTAGGGGGGGCAGACTATGGCTACACCTTC.

The chain employs TRBV7-9 and TRBJ1-1; 9 nucleotides line up with TRBD1. Trimming at V came to 5 bases and at J to 3 bases, leaving 4 bases not matched to a gene. Germline CDR1 is SEHNR and CDR2 is FQNEAQ (reference sequence). This CDR3 region has 14 residues. CDR3 coding DNA: TGTGCCAGCAGCCGTACAGGGGGCGACACTGAAGCTTTCTTT. It translates to CASSRTGGDTEAFF.

This clone showed up just once. The chain uses TRBV4-3 and TRBJ1-1; D is unclear. The CDR3 covers 15 residues. The germline V and J ends were trimmed by 0 bases and 4 bases, with 12 bases remaining between them. Germline CDR1 reads LGHNA; CDR2 reads YSLEER. CDR3 residues: CASSQELLAGTEAFF. CDR3 nucleotides: TGCGCCAGCAGCCAAGAGCTCTTGGCAGGCACTGAAGCTTTCTTT.

This chain uses TRBV6-5 with TRBJ2-7; the D gene is possibly TRBD2 (6 bases). The CDR3 is made up of 13 amino acids. Germline CDR1 and CDR2: MNHEY and SVGAGI. V lost 8 bases and J lost 4, with 15 bases in between. The CDR3 DNA reads as TGTGCCAGCGGGCGGGGTCCATTTTACGAGCAGTACTTC. It translates to CASGRGPFYEQYF.

This chain joins TRBV27 and TRBJ1-6, with a tentative D call TRBD1 (6 bases). Germline CDR1 MNHEY, CDR2 SMNVEV (reference sequence). The CDR3 is made up of 16 amino acids. Between the trimmed V and J ends, which lost 5 bases and 9 bases, there was a span of 20 bases. The CDR3 region is CASSPTPGVGGSPLHF. CDR3 in DNA: TGTGCCAGCAGTCCAACCCCAGGGGTAGGAGGTTCACCCCTCCACTTT.

This clone occurred once. This chain links TRBV5-8 with TRBJ2-3, with 10 bases aligning to TRBD1. The CDR3 is 18 amino acids. Trimming took 6 bases from V and 5 from J; bases not matched to a gene: 18. Germline V lookup: CDR1 SGHTS, CDR2 YDEGEE. The CDR3 sequence is CASIPFWGQGSFLDTQYF. In DNA form, the CDR3 reads TGTGCCAGCATTCCCTTTTGGGGACAGGGGTCTTTTTTAGATACGCAGTATTTT.

The genes are TRBV9 and TRBJ2-3; TRBD1 agrees at 9 bases. The CDR3 has 17 amino acids. V trimming: 2 bases; J trimming: 6 bases; junction bases outside the gene matches: 13. Germline CDR1 SGDLS, CDR2 YYNGEE. The CDR3 reads CASSVTTTGQGTDTQYF. DNA of the CDR3: TGTGCCAGCAGCGTTACCACGACGGGACAGGGTACCGATACGCAGTATTTT. The complete variable domain, with remaining parts taken from reference TRBV9 and TRBJ2-3, reads DSGVTQTPKHLITATGQRVTLRCSPRSGDLSVYWYQQSLDQGLQFLIQYYNGEERAKGNILERFSAQQFPDLHSELNLSSLELGDSALYFCASSVTTTGQGTDTQYFGPGTRLTVL.

The chain employs TRBV4-3 and TRBJ2-7, with 10 positions matching TRBD1. Germline-derived CDR1 and CDR2 are LGHNA and YSLEER. The CDR3 consists of 17 residues. V dropped 1 base and J dropped 3; count of bases not matched to a gene: 9. The CDR3 bases are TGCGCCAGCAGCCAAGCCTATTCCCGGGACAGGGGCTACGAGCAGTACTTC. Its protein is CASSQAYSRDRGYEQYF.

The chain carries TRBV6-6 and TRBJ1-4; a weak D match, TRBD1 (6 bases). V gave up 6 bases and J gave up 4 bases, with 12 bases separating them. The CDR3 length is 14 residues. The germline gives CDR1 MNHNY, CDR2 SVGAGI (reference sequence). This CDR3 is CASSRTEGNEKLFF. The DNA for the CDR3 is TGTGCCAGCAGCCGGACAGAGGGTAATGAAAAACTGTTTTTT.

The CDR3 sequence is CASSIRQRRPSGNTIYF. The CDR3 DNA is TGTGCCAGTAGTATAAGACAGCGCCGACCCTCTGGAAACACCATATATTTT. This chain connects TRBV19 to TRBJ1-3, with D maybe TRBD1 (5 bases). V was clipped by 2 bases and J by 0 bases, with 14 bases between them. The V gene's germline CDR1 is LNHDA and CDR2 SQIVND (reference sequence). CDR3 length: 17 amino acids.

V and J are TRBV6-1 and TRBJ1-6, with D perhaps matching TRBD1 (6 bases). V lost 3 bases to trimming and J lost 9 bases, with 12 bases between them. This CDR3 has 14 residues. Germline assignment: CDR1 MNHNS and CDR2 SASEGT. In DNA, the CDR3 is TGTGCCAGCAGTGACGGCAGGGGAAGTTCACCCCTCCACTTT. As protein: CASSDGRGSSPLHF.

The CDR3 sequence is CASSPQDSFYEQYF. CDR3 sequence (DNA): TGTGCCAGCAGCCCCCAAGACAGTTTCTACGAGCAGTACTTC. This chain joins TRBV11-2 and TRBJ2-7; TRBD1 is a possible D gene (5 bases). V lost 5 bases, J lost 3 bases, and 14 bases lay in between. Germline lookup yields CDR1 SGHAT and CDR2 FQNNGV. The length of the CDR3 is 14 residues.

The sample holds one count of this clone. The chain is built from TRBV7-3 and TRBJ2-3; no reliable D call. The CDR3 contains 13 residues. The V gene's germline CDR1 is SGHTA and CDR2 FQGTGA. V lost 5 bases and J lost 1, with 7 bases in between. In DNA, the CDR3 is TGTGCCAGCAGCCGCCCGGGCACAGATACGCAGTATTTT. It codes for CASSRPGTDTQYF.

The sample holds a few counts of this clone. The V gene is TRBV7-8, the J gene TRBJ2-1; D perhaps matches TRBD1 (6 bases). The CDR3 sequence is 13 residues long. V was pared by 3 bases and J by 7 bases, with 10 bases between. The germline V gene has CDR1 SGHVS and CDR2 FQNEAQ. Here the CDR3 DNA reads TGTGCCAGCAGCTTGGACAGACGGAATGAGCAGTTCTTC. It is translated as CASSLDRRNEQFF.

The chain joins TRBV7-3 to TRBJ2-1; D is ambiguous. The germline CDR1 and CDR2 sequences are SGHTA and FQGTGA. The CDR3 spans 15 residues. Trimming pared 2 bases from V and 0 bases from J, leaving 8 bases between. In DNA form, the CDR3 reads TGTGCCAGCAGCTTATCGCCTAACTCCTACAATGAGCAGTTCTTC. Its translation: CASSLSPNSYNEQFF. The whole variable domain, filled in from reference TRBV7-3 and TRBJ2-1, reads GAGVSQTPSNKVTEKGKYVELRCDPISGHTALYWYRQSLGQGPEFLIYFQGTGAADDSGLPNDRFFAVRPEGSVSTLKIQRTERGDSAVYLCASSLSPNSYNEQFFGPGTRLTVL.

V and J are TRBV18 and TRBJ1-5; D might be TRBD1 (5 bases). Germline CDR1 is KGHSH and CDR2 is LQKENI. Trimming removed 4 bases at V and 0 bases at J, with 19 bases between. The CDR3 extends over 18 amino acids. CDR3 in amino acids: CASSQETPGIFSNQPQHF. DNA for the CDR3: TGTGCCAGCTCACAAGAGACTCCAGGGATCTTTAGCAATCAGCCCCAGCATTTT.

This clone was observed once. The J gene is TRBJ2-7, the V gene TRBV7-2; 11 bases map to TRBD2. Germline assignment: CDR1 SGHTA and CDR2 FQGNSA. The V gene end was trimmed by 0 bases and the J gene end by 2 bases; junction bases not matched to a gene: 3. The CDR3 extends over 16 amino acids. The CDR3 sequence: CASSLAATSGTYEQYF. Written as DNA, the CDR3 is TGTGCCAGCAGCTTAGCAGCGACTAGCGGGACCTACGAGCAGTACTTC. The full variable domain, completed using reference TRBV7-2 and TRBJ2-7, is GAGVSQSPSNKVTEKGKDVELRCDPISGHTALYWYRQSLGQGLEFLIYFQGNSAPDKSGLPSDRFSAERTGGSVSTLTIQRTQQEDSAVYLCASSLAATSGTYEQYFGPGTRLTVT.

This clone came up once. The V gene is TRBV11-3, the J gene TRBJ2-3; a weak D match, TRBD2 (5 bases). Germline V gene lookup returns CDR1 SGHNT and CDR2 YENEEA. There are 14 residues in the CDR3. V lost 1 base and J lost 0, with 5 bases in between. For the CDR3, the DNA is TGTGCCAGCAGCTTAGGGACTAGCACAGATACGCAGTATTTT. Its translation is CASSLGTSTDTQYF. The complete variable domain, with remaining parts taken from reference TRBV11-3 and TRBJ2-3, reads EAGVVQSPRYKIIEKKQPVAFWCNPISGHNTLYWYLQNLGQGPELLIRYENEEAVDDSQLPKDRFSAERLKGVDSTLKIQPAELGDSAVYLCASSLGTSTDTQYFGPGTRLTVL.

This clone occurred a few times. The J gene is TRBJ2-7, the V gene TRBV6-5; D unclear. CDR3 length: 15 residues. CDR1 and CDR2 (germline): MNHEY, SVGAGI. Trimming shortened V by 0 bases and J by 2 bases, and 11 bases separated the two germline ends. The CDR3 reads CASSYSPGQTYEQYF. The CDR3, as DNA: TGTGCCAGCAGTTACTCGCCAGGCCAGACCTACGAGCAGTACTTC.